Below are 8 T cell receptor beta chains sequenced from a single sample in a study of breast tumors, draining lymph nodes, adjacent tissues. TCRdb reprocessed the multiplex PCR reads via MiXCR and lists one record per CDR3 protein. The table shows tens of thousands of distinct CDR3 sequences, with 63% occurring only once. Sequencing was performed on breast tumor tissue. Receptor source: a female donor with breast cancer. Some clones in this sample may be carry-over from other donors' samples.

This CDR3 reads CATSRGSNQPQHF. The CDR3 DNA follows: TGTGCCACCAGTCGAGGAAGCAATCAGCCCCAGCATTTT. This chain connects TRBV24-1 to TRBJ1-5; D gene ambiguous. The germline CDR1 and CDR2 sequences are KGHDR and SFDVKD. The V gene lost 6 bases and the J gene lost 1 base, with 6 bases spanning the gap. The length of the CDR3 is 13 residues.

This clonotype is medium-sized in the sample. The chain couples TRBV20-1 to TRBJ2-7; perhaps TRBD1 as D (6 bases). This CDR3 has 12 amino acids. CDR1 is DFQATT, CDR2 SNEGSKA, per germline (reference sequence). The V gene lost 3 bases and the J gene lost 3 bases, with 9 bases spanning the gap. CDR3 in DNA: TGCAGTGCTAGCCCACAGGGCTACGAGCAGTACTTC. This sequence encodes CSASPQGYEQYF.

The CDR3 sequence is CASRALDEKLFF. Written as DNA, the CDR3 is TGTGCCAGCAGGGCCTTGGATGAAAAACTGTTTTTT. The chain is built from TRBV2 and TRBJ1-4, with no clear D. Between the trimmed V and J ends, which lost 6 bases and 6 bases, there was a span of 8 bases. CDR1 and CDR2 (germline): SNHLY, FYNNEI. The CDR3 totals 12 residues.

The sample holds many counts of this clonotype. The CDR3 is CASSQRQGSSSGNTIYF. The DNA for the CDR3 is TGTGCCAGCTCACAAAGACAGGGATCGAGCTCTGGAAACACCATATATTTT. V usage is TRBV18 and J usage is TRBJ1-3, with 7 bases identical to TRBD1. Germline lookup yields CDR1 KGHSH and CDR2 LQKENI. With V trimmed by 4 bases and J by 0 bases, 9 bases remained unmatched. The CDR3 length is 17 residues.

CDR3 nucleotides: TGTGCCAGCAGCTTGGAGGCAGGGGGTCAGCCCCAGCATTTT. Its protein product is CASSLEAGGQPQHF. The chain couples TRBV5-5 to TRBJ1-5; TRBD1 matches at 7 bases. The CDR3 sequence is 14 residues long. The germline gives CDR1 SGHKS, CDR2 YYEKEE (reference sequence). Losses at the gene ends were 0 bases for V and 6 bases for J; bases not matched to a gene: 3. Full variable domain (missing parts from reference TRBV5-5 and TRBJ1-5): DAGVTQSPTHLIKTRGQQVTLRCSPISGHKSVSWYQQVLGQGPQFIFQYYEKEERGRGNFPDRFSARQFPNYSSELNVNALLLGDSALYLCASSLEAGGQPQHFGDGTRLSIL.

V usage is TRBV12-3 or TRBV12-4 and J usage is TRBJ1-3, with D maybe TRBD1 (5 bases). There are 16 residues in the CDR3. V lost 1 base and J 0 bases, leaving 10 bases between the germline ends. The CDR3 reads CASSLDPGVSGNTIYF. Here the CDR3 DNA reads TGTGCCAGCAGTTTAGATCCGGGGGTCTCTGGAAACACCATATATTTT.

The chain couples TRBV7-2 to TRBJ1-2; 9 nucleotides align to TRBD1. There are 15 residues in the CDR3. Germline CDR1 SGHTA, CDR2 FQGNSA. The ends lost 5 bases at V and 5 bases at J; junction bases unmatched: 9. The CDR3 region has the DNA TGTGCCAGCAGCCAGGGGCTGACAGGGGGGTATGGCTACACCTTC. Translation gives CASSQGLTGGYGYTF. The variable domain in full, completed from reference TRBV7-2 and TRBJ1-2, reads GAGVSQSPSNKVTEKGKDVELRCDPISGHTALYWYRQSLGQGLEFLIYFQGNSAPDKSGLPSDRFSAERTGGSVSTLTIQRTQQEDSAVYLCASSQGLTGGYGYTFGSGTRLTVV.

This clonotype was picked up many times. This chain joins TRBV28 and TRBJ1-5; TRBD1 matches at 7 bases. Germline V gene sequence: CDR1 MDHEN, CDR2 SYDVKM. CDR3 size: 15 residues. V lost 4 bases to trimming and J lost 1 base; unmatched junction nucleotides: 4. CDR3 nucleotides: TGTGCCAGCAGTTCCGACAGGGAGAGCAATCAGCCCCAGCATTTT. It codes for CASSSDRESNQPQHF.